One and the same sample provided the 23 T cell receptor beta chains below, sequenced in a study of blood T cell repertoires in COVID-19. TCRdb keeps only in-frame clones here, not all; method: immunoSEQ multiplex PCR. There are about 480,000 clones in the sample; about 89% occur only once, and 7.8% lies in the top ten. Specimen: peripheral blood. Receptors were obtained from a woman in her forties or fifties with COVID-19, enrolled during active disease.

This chain links TRBV12-3 or TRBV12-4 with TRBJ1-2, with D possibly matching TRBD1 (6 bases). V was shortened by 6 bases and J by 8 bases, with 16 bases between the two germline ends. The CDR3 runs 13 residues. CDR3 loop: CASSLNSQGGYTF. The CDR3 coding sequence is TGTGCCAGCAGCCTTAATTCACAGGGAGGCTACACCTTC.

The V gene is TRBV18, the J gene TRBJ2-3, with 10 bases aligning to TRBD2. CDR1 is KGHSH and CDR2 is LQKENI in the germline V gene. The CDR3 consists of 16 residues. The V and J ends lost 3 bases and 3 bases, in that order; junction bases with no gene match: 6. CDR3 nucleotides: TGTGCCAGCTCACCCACGGCTAGCGGGGGTACAGATACGCAGTATTTT. Amino acid sequence: CASSPTASGGTDTQYF.

V usage is TRBV9 and J usage is TRBJ1-5, with TRBD1 as a possible D gene (5 bases). This CDR3 is built from 15 residues. The germline V gene encodes CDR1 SGDLS and CDR2 YYNGEE. Trimming pared 2 bases from V and 4 bases from J, leaving 13 bases between. CDR3 residues: CASSVSDGHNQPQHF. Here the CDR3 DNA reads TGTGCCAGCAGCGTGTCGGACGGACATAATCAGCCCCAGCATTTT.

The chain couples TRBV19 to TRBJ1-4; 8 bases align to TRBD1. Per the germline V gene, CDR1 is LNHDA and CDR2 is SQIVND (reference sequence). Trimming cost V 5 bases and J 11 bases; bases outside gene matches: 7. The CDR3 sequence is 13 residues long. CDR3 bases: TGTGCCAGTAGTGAGACAGGGGCGAGGAAACTGTTTTTT. It is translated as CASSETGARKLFF.

This clone has a single count. The V gene is TRBV3-1 (or the pseudogene TRBV3-2), the J gene TRBJ2-2, with 11 bases fitting TRBD2. The V gene's germline CDR1 is LGHDT and CDR2 YNNKEL (reference sequence). The V gene end was trimmed by 5 bases and the J gene end by 2 bases; junction bases not matched to a gene: 4. The CDR3 is 16 amino acids. The CDR3 is CASSAGLAVNTGELFF. The CDR3 coding sequence is TGTGCCAGCAGCGCGGGACTAGCGGTTAACACCGGGGAGCTGTTTTTT.

The chain recombines TRBV23-1 with TRBJ1-2; D is unclear. TRBV23-1 is an ORF for which the function is uncertain. Trimming pared 0 bases from V and 4 bases from J, leaving 12 bases between. CDR3 length equals 15 residues. The CDR3 region is CASSQSLRGSYGYTF. The CDR3 region has the DNA TGCGCCAGCAGTCAATCTCTTCGAGGATCCTATGGCTACACCTTC.

The count of this clone is one. The chain carries TRBV15 and TRBJ1-1; D is uncertain. CDR3 length: 12 residues. Trimming removed 6 bases from V and 4 bases from J, with 9 bases in between. The germline V gene has CDR1 LNHNV and CDR2 YYDKDF (reference sequence). The CDR3 DNA is TGTGCCACCAGGGCCACCAGCACTGAAGCTTTCTTT. Its translation is CATRATSTEAFF.

The CDR3 coding sequence is TGTGCCATCAGTGAGCCGGGACAGGGGGAGACCCAGTACTTC. Protein product: CAISEPGQGETQYF. This sequence joins TRBV10-3 and TRBJ2-5, with 10 bases lining up with TRBD1. The CDR3 has 14 amino acids. Germline-derived CDR1 and CDR2 are ENHRY and SYGVKD. With 2 bases clipped from V and 5 bases from J, the junction kept 2 bases outside the gene matches.

The CDR3 sequence: CASSPLVGLSGNTIYF. The CDR3 DNA reads TGCGCCAGCAGCCCTCTAGTGGGACTCTCTGGAAACACCATATATTTT. The V and J genes are TRBV5-1 and TRBJ1-3; possibly TRBD1 for D (5 bases). The CDR3 runs 16 residues. Between the trimmed V and J ends, which lost 4 bases and 0 bases, there was a span of 14 bases. In germline, CDR1 is SGHRS, CDR2 YFSETQ.

On this clone: This specimen includes other DNA sequences encoding the same CDR3. The chain is built from TRBV19 and TRBJ1-5; 8 bases match TRBD1. CDR1 and CDR2 from the germline V gene are LNHDA and SQIVND (reference sequence). The CDR3 runs to 13 residues. The ends lost 4 bases at V and 7 bases at J; junction bases unmatched: 3. In DNA, the CDR3 is TGTGCCAGTAGTACACAGGGGGAGCAGCCCCAGCATTTT. Protein product: CASSTQGEQPQHF.

This chain links TRBV9 with TRBJ2-1; TRBD1 matches 9 bases. The CDR3 runs to 14 residues. Trimming at V came to 3 bases and at J to 7 bases, leaving 5 bases not matched to a gene. The germline V gene has CDR1 SGDLS and CDR2 YYNGEE. CDR3 sequence reads: CASSAGQGRNEQFF. The CDR3 DNA sequence: TGTGCCAGCAGCGCGGGACAGGGTAGGAATGAGCAGTTCTTC.

The V call is TRBV24-1, the J call TRBJ2-1; D not resolved. Trimming pared 7 bases from V and 0 bases from J, leaving 6 bases between. The CDR3 runs to 13 residues. Germline V gene lookup returns CDR1 KGHDR and CDR2 SFDVKD. CDR3 DNA: TGTGCCACCAGCGCGGACTCCTACAATGAGCAGTTCTTC. Its protein is CATSADSYNEQFF.

V is TRBV7-2 and J is TRBJ2-7; the match to TRBD2 covers 7 bases. This CDR3 spans 15 amino acids. CDR1 and CDR2 (germline): SGHTA, FQGNSA. The trim removed 1 base at V and 0 bases at J, leaving 3 bases unmatched. This CDR3 reads CASSLVAGDSYEQYF. The DNA for the CDR3 is TGTGCCAGCAGCTTAGTTGCGGGGGACTCCTACGAGCAGTACTTC.

This rearrangement joins TRBV5-1 to TRBJ2-1, with D perhaps matching TRBD1 (6 bases). Deletions cut 4 bases from V and 6 bases from J, with 14 bases between. CDR1 SGHRS and CDR2 YFSETQ come from the germline V gene. This CDR3 contains 14 residues. The CDR3 nucleotides are TGCGCCAGCAGCCATAGACAGGTCGGCAATGAGCAGTTCTTC. It yields the protein CASSHRQVGNEQFF. Together with reference TRBV5-1 and TRBJ2-1, the CDR3 gives the full variable domain: KAGVTQTPRYLIKTRGQQVTLSCSPISGHRSVSWYQQTPGQGLQFLFEYFSETQRNKGNFPGRFSGRQFSNSRSEMNVSTLELGDSALYLCASSHRQVGNEQFFGPGTRLTVL.

This sequence joins TRBV9 and TRBJ1-2; TRBD1 agrees at 8 bases. The CDR3 runs 15 residues. The germline CDR1 and CDR2 sequences are SGDLS and YYNGEE. V lost 3 bases, J lost 7 bases, and 11 bases stayed unmatched. CDR3 residues: CASSEEGQAGGGYTF. In nucleotides, the CDR3 is TGTGCCAGCAGCGAGGAGGGACAGGCGGGTGGTGGCTACACCTTC.

CDR3 residues: CASSRGLQGVVNTEAFF. The CDR3 DNA sequence: TGTGCCAGCAGCCGGGGCTTGCAGGGGGTTGTTAACACTGAAGCTTTCTTT. The chain couples TRBV9 to TRBJ1-1, with 7 bases that match TRBD1. The V and J ends lost 4 bases and 2 bases, in that order; junction bases with no gene match: 14. CDR3 length equals 17 residues. Germline V gene sequence: CDR1 SGDLS, CDR2 YYNGEE.

The chain employs TRBV27 and TRBJ1-6; 8 nucleotides align to TRBD1. V was pared by 6 bases and J by 8 bases, with 12 bases of the junction left unmatched. In germline, CDR1 is MNHEY, CDR2 SMNVEV (reference sequence). The CDR3 is 16 residues long. CDR3 sequence: CASSQGQDPLDSPLHF. CDR3 nucleotide sequence: TGTGCCAGCAGCCAGGGACAGGACCCATTGGATTCACCCCTCCACTTT.

There are a few counts of this clone. This chain links TRBV5-4 with TRBJ2-7; TRBD1 matches at 11 bases. There are 14 residues in the CDR3. V was clipped by 4 bases and J by 6 bases; unmatched bases: 6. CDR1 is SGHNT, CDR2 YYREEE, per germline (reference sequence). The CDR3 sequence is CASSRTGGFGEQYF. CDR3 nucleotides: TGTGCCAGCAGCCGGACAGGGGGCTTCGGCGAGCAGTACTTC.

This clone was observed once. The chain joins TRBV10-1 to TRBJ2-1; TRBD2 matches at 7 bases. The CDR3 is 14 residues long. Trimming removed 3 bases from V and 4 bases from J; junction bases left unmatched: 3. Germline lookup yields CDR1 WNHNN and CDR2 SYGVQD (reference sequence). This CDR3 is CASSEAGRYNEQFF. In DNA form, the CDR3 reads TGCGCCAGCAGTGAAGCGGGGAGATACAATGAGCAGTTCTTC.

The CDR3 nucleotides are TGTGCCAGCAGCTTAGTGGCCGGGATCAGGTCCTTCTATGGCTACACCTTC. Encoded protein: CASSLVAGIRSFYGYTF. The V gene is TRBV7-2, the J gene TRBJ1-2; D gene uncertain. Looked up from germline, CDR1 is SGHTA and CDR2 is FQGNSA. This CDR3 has 17 amino acids. Between the trimmed V and J ends, which lost 1 base and 4 bases, there was a span of 19 bases.

The chain combines TRBV7-2 with TRBJ2-2; D is possibly TRBD2 (5 bases). Germline V gene data show CDR1 as SGHTA and CDR2 as FQGNSA. The CDR3 covers 15 residues. The ends were cut back, 5 bases at V and 0 bases at J, with 10 bases in the middle. DNA of the CDR3: TGTGCCAGCAGCCTCGGACTCGCGAACACCGGGGAGCTGTTTTTT. It encodes CASSLGLANTGELFF.

The chain joins TRBV6-1 to TRBJ2-4; the match to TRBD1 covers 9 bases. With V trimmed by 3 bases and J by 8 bases, 11 bases remained unmatched. There are 16 residues in the CDR3. Germline lookup yields CDR1 MNHNS and CDR2 SASEGT. CDR3: CASSEDRGARSDIQYF. CDR3 nucleotide sequence: TGTGCCAGCAGTGAGGACAGGGGCGCGCGCAGCGACATTCAGTACTTC.

The rearrangement uses TRBV3-1 (or the pseudogene TRBV3-2) and TRBJ2-1, with TRBD2 matching over 11 bases. The CDR3 length is 16 residues. The V gene end was trimmed by 4 bases and the J gene end by 12 bases; junction bases not matched to a gene: 14. Germline loops: CDR1 LGHDT, CDR2 YNNKEL (reference sequence). The chain's CDR3 is CASSRKALAGGSRQFF. CDR3 nucleotide sequence: TGTGCCAGCAGCCGCAAGGCCCTAGCGGGGGGTAGCAGGCAGTTCTTC.